These 20 T cell receptor beta chains came from one sample sequenced in a study of T cell changes during pregnancy in multiple sclerosis. TCRdb keeps only in-frame clones here, not all; method: immunoSEQ multiplex PCR. The data show roughly 56,000 clones, with 88% seen just once and about 1.8% held by the top ten. The sample consisted of peripheral blood, taken in the first trimester of pregnancy. These receptors all stem from a female donor with multiple sclerosis, enrolled in a pregnancy study.

The rearrangement links TRBV5-1 to TRBJ2-3, with D possibly being TRBD1 (5 bases). V lost 6 bases to trimming and J lost 2 bases, with 22 bases between them. Germline V gene data show CDR1 as SGHRS and CDR2 as YFSETQ. The CDR3 loop spans 17 amino acids. The DNA of the CDR3 is TGCGCCAGCACCCCTTCCCATCAGGGTCCCTACACAGATACGCAGTATTTT. It specifies CASTPSHQGPYTDTQYF.

The gene calls are TRBV4-1 and TRBJ1-5; 9 bases are a match to TRBD1. CDR1 is MGHRA, CDR2 YSYEKL, per germline. The CDR3 spans 19 residues. J lost 2 bases, V lost 0 bases, and 11 bases had no gene match. The CDR3 loop is CASSQDATGGGRGNQPQHF. CDR3 coding DNA: TGCGCCAGCAGCCAAGATGCCACAGGGGGCGGACGGGGCAATCAGCCCCAGCATTTT.

The chain links TRBV6-1 to TRBJ2-5; D not resolved. The V end lost 4 bases, the J end lost 14 bases, and 14 bases lay between the germline ends. CDR1 is MNHNS and CDR2 is SASEGT in the germline V gene. This CDR3 has 11 amino acids. CDR3 sequence reads: CASSAYQLFYF. Written as DNA, the CDR3 is TGTGCCAGCAGTGCCTACCAATTATTCTACTTC.

This chain uses TRBV9 with TRBJ1-1, with TRBD1 matching 10 bases. V dropped 0 bases and J dropped 1; count of bases not matched to a gene: 15. This CDR3 contains 20 residues. Germline CDR1 is SGDLS and CDR2 is YYNGEE. The chain's CDR3 is CASSVVLPGGTGAPNTEAFF. The CDR3 nucleotides read TGTGCCAGCAGCGTAGTGCTTCCGGGCGGGACAGGGGCCCCGAACACTGAAGCTTTCTTT.

V is TRBV7-9 and J is TRBJ2-7; 10 nucleotides agree with TRBD1. With 8 bases clipped from V and 2 bases from J, the junction kept 6 bases outside the gene matches. Germline values: CDR1 SEHNR, CDR2 FQNEAQ (reference sequence). This CDR3 is 14 amino acids long. The CDR3 spells CASGGDRGTYEQYF. In DNA, the CDR3 is TGTGCCAGCGGCGGGGACAGGGGCACCTACGAGCAGTACTTC.

This clone showed up just once. The chain has TRBV5-1 and TRBJ2-1, with 12 bases matching TRBD2. This CDR3 region has 15 residues. With V trimmed by 2 bases and J by 8 bases, 5 bases remained unmatched. The V gene's germline CDR1 is SGHRS and CDR2 YFSETQ. The CDR3 DNA follows: TGCGCCAGCAGCTTTCTAGCGGGAGGGCCTCATGAGCAGTTCTTC. Its protein product is CASSFLAGGPHEQFF.

The chain has TRBV7-2 and TRBJ2-3, with 8 bases that match TRBD2. V lost 2 bases, J lost 4 bases, and 2 bases stayed unmatched. Germline V lookup: CDR1 SGHTA, CDR2 FQGNSA. The CDR3 spans 14 residues. The CDR3 region has the DNA TGTGCCAGCAGCTTAAAAGCGGGGGCAGATACGCAGTATTTT. It is translated as CASSLKAGADTQYF.

The chain links TRBV27 to TRBJ2-7; tentative D call: TRBD2 (5 bases). Deletions cut 3 bases from V and 3 bases from J, with 9 bases between. Germline CDR1 and CDR2: MNHEY and SMNVEV (reference sequence). This CDR3 comprises 13 residues. In DNA, the CDR3 is TGTGCCAGCAGTTTTCGGACTCACTACGAGCAGTACTTC. It is translated as CASSFRTHYEQYF.

The chain links TRBV6-5 to TRBJ1-1, with D possibly matching TRBD1 (5 bases). The CDR3 runs to 14 residues. The ends were cut back, 2 bases at V and 4 bases at J, with 11 bases in the middle. CDR1 is MNHEY, CDR2 SVGAGI, per germline. The CDR3 DNA follows: TGTGCCAGCAGTTACGAGCAGGGCGGCACTGAAGCTTTCTTT. It is translated as CASSYEQGGTEAFF.

The V call is TRBV27, the J call TRBJ1-1; 7 positions agree with TRBD1. Germline V gene sequence: CDR1 MNHEY, CDR2 SMNVEV (reference sequence). Trimming removed 6 bases from V and 1 base from J; junction bases left unmatched: 5. The length of the CDR3 is 14 residues. The CDR3 region has the DNA TGTGCCAGCAGCCTAAACAGGGGGAACACTGAAGCTTTCTTT. Residues: CASSLNRGNTEAFF.

This CDR3 reads CASSLDQGVPNYGYTF. In nucleotides, the CDR3 is TGTGCCAGCAGCTTAGACCAGGGGGTCCCTAACTATGGCTACACCTTC. J is TRBJ1-2 and V is TRBV7-2, with 7 positions matching TRBD1. Germline V gene sequence: CDR1 SGHTA, CDR2 FQGNSA. V lost 1 base and J lost 0; bases outside the gene matches: 5. The length of the CDR3 is 16 residues. Full variable domain (missing parts from reference TRBV7-2 and TRBJ1-2): GAGVSQSPSNKVTEKGKDVELRCDPISGHTALYWYRQSLGQGLEFLIYFQGNSAPDKSGLPSDRFSAERTGGSVSTLTIQRTQQEDSAVYLCASSLDQGVPNYGYTFGSGTRLTVV.

The chain joins TRBV12-5 to TRBJ2-1, with a tentative D call TRBD1 (6 bases). Germline V gene sequence: CDR1 LGHNT, CDR2 FRNRAP. Trimming pared 5 bases from V and 4 bases from J, leaving 12 bases between. The CDR3 has 14 residues. The CDR3, as DNA: TGTGCTAGTGGTCCTACCCAGGGGTACAATGAGCAGTTCTTC. Its translation: CASGPTQGYNEQFF.

The V and J genes are TRBV5-8 and TRBJ2-1, with 12 nucleotides matching TRBD2. V gave up 5 bases and J gave up 0 bases; unmatched junction bases: 9. Per the germline V gene, CDR1 is SGHTS and CDR2 is YDEGEE. The CDR3 has 18 residues. The CDR3 region is CASSRGTSGFSSYNEQFF. CDR3 DNA: TGTGCCAGCAGTAGGGGGACTAGCGGGTTTAGCTCCTACAATGAGCAGTTCTTC.

The chain combines TRBV29-1 with TRBJ2-5; 7 bases align to TRBD1. This CDR3 region has 13 residues. Trimming cost V 2 bases and J 5 bases; bases outside gene matches: 5. Per the germline V gene, CDR1 is SQVTM and CDR2 is ANQGSEA. CDR3 sequence (DNA): TGCAGCGTTGAATTAGGCAGGGGGGAGACCCAGTACTTC. This encodes CSVELGRGETQYF.

This chain links TRBV18 with TRBJ2-7; TRBD2 matches 7 bases. This CDR3 comprises 14 residues. CDR1 is KGHSH, CDR2 LQKENI, per germline. The trim removed 6 bases at V and 0 bases at J, leaving 5 bases unmatched. Written as DNA, the CDR3 is TGTGCCAGCTCCCTCGGGGGGTCCTCCTACGAGCAGTACTTC. The encoded protein is CASSLGGSSYEQYF.

The CDR3 reads CASSPGQVSYNEQFF. CDR3 DNA: TGCGCCAGCAGCCCGGGACAGGTCTCCTACAATGAGCAGTTCTTC. V usage is TRBV5-1 and J usage is TRBJ2-1, with 8 bases aligning to TRBD1. Germline V CDR1 and CDR2: SGHRS, YFSETQ. CDR3 size: 15 residues. With 4 bases clipped from V and 0 bases from J, the junction kept 3 bases outside the gene matches.

A remark on this clone: The junction departs from germline at one end; a sequencing error may be responsible. The gene calls are TRBV11-2 and TRBJ2-7; a weak D match, TRBD2 (5 bases). Germline V CDR1 and CDR2: SGHAT, FQNNGV. The CDR3 covers 14 residues. The CDR3 nucleotides are TGTGCCAGCAGGCTCATGGCTAGCTCCAACGAGCAGTACTTC. This encodes CASRLMASSNEQYF.

The chain couples TRBV4-1 to TRBJ2-2; D gene unclear. Germline loops: CDR1 MGHRA, CDR2 YSYEKL. Deletions cut 4 bases from V and 3 bases from J, with 15 bases between. CDR3 length: 16 residues. The CDR3 coding sequence is TGCGCCAGCAGCCGCGAGGCCGACCGTTACACCGGGGAGCTGTTTTTT. Its translation is CASSREADRYTGELFF.

This chain connects TRBV2 to TRBJ2-1, with TRBD2 matching over 9 bases. CDR1 is SNHLY, CDR2 FYNNEI, per germline. The V segment lost 3 bases and the J segment 9 bases; nucleotides outside the gene matches: 3. The CDR3 sequence is 13 residues long. The chain's CDR3 is CASSEREGVEQFF. The CDR3 DNA sequence: TGTGCCAGCAGTGAGCGGGAGGGGGTTGAGCAGTTCTTC.

This rearrangement joins TRBV19 to TRBJ2-1; 13 bases are shared with TRBD2. The CDR3 is 15 residues long. Germline values: CDR1 LNHDA, CDR2 SQIVND (reference sequence). V gave up 5 bases and J gave up 7 bases; unmatched junction bases: 5. The CDR3 DNA sequence: TGTGCCAGTAGTCAAGGACTAGCGGGAGAGAATGAGCAGTTCTTC. Its protein is CASSQGLAGENEQFF.